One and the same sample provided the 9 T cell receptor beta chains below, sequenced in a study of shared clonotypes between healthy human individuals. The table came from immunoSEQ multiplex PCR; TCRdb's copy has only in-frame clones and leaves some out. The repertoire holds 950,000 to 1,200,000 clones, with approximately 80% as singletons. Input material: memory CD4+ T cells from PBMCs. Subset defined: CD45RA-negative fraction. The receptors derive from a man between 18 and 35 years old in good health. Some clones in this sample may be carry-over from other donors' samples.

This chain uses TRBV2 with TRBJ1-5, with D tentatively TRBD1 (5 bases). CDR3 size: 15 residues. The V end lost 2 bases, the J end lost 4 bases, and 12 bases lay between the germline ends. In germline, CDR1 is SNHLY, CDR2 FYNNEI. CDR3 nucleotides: TGTGCCAGCAGTGAATTTGGGGGTCCGAATCAGCCCCAGCATTTT. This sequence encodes CASSEFGGPNQPQHF.

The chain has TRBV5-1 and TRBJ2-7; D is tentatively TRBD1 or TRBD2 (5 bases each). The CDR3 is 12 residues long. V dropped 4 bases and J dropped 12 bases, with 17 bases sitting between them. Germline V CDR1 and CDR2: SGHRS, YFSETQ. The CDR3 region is CASSEGRIGPYF. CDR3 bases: TGCGCCAGCAGCGAGGGACGAATTGGCCCGTACTTC.

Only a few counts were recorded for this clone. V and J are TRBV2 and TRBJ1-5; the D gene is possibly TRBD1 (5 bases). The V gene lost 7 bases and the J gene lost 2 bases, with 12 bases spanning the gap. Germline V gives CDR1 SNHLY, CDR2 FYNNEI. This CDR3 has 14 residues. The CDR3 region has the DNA TGTGCCAGCACCCTCCAACAGGGCAATCAGCCCCAGCATTTT. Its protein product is CASTLQQGNQPQHF. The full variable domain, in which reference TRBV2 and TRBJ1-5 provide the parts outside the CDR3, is EPEVTQTPSHQVTQMGQEVILRCVPISNHLYFYWYRQILGQKVEFLVSFYNNEISEKSEIFDDQFSVERPDGSNFTLKIRSTKLEDSAMYFCASTLQQGNQPQHFGDGTRLSIL.

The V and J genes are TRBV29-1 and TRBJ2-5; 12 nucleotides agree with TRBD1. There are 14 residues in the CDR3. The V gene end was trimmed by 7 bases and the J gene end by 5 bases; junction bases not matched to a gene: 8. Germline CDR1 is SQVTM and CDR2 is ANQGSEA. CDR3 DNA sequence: TGCAGCGGTGGGACAGGGGGCGCGGGGGAGACCCAGTACTTC. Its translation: CSGGTGGAGETQYF.

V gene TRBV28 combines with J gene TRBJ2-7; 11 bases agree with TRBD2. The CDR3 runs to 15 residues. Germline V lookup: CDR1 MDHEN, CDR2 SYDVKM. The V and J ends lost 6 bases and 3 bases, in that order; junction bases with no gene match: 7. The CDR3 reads CASRPVLAGVYEQYF. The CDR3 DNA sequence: TGTGCCAGCAGGCCGGTACTAGCGGGAGTCTACGAGCAGTACTTC.

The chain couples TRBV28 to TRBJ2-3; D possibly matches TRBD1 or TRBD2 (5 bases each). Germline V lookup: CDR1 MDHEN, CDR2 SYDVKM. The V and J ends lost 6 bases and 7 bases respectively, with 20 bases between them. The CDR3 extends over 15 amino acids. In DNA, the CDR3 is TGTGCCAGCAGCCTACTTGGGACCTCCCTAAATACGCAGTATTTT. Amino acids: CASSLLGTSLNTQYF.

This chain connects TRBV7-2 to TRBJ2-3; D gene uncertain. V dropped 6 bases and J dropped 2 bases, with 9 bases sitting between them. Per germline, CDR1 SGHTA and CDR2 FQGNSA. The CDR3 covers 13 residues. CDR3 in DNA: TGTGCCAGCAGATCTACCCCCACAGATACGCAGTATTTT. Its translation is CASRSTPTDTQYF.

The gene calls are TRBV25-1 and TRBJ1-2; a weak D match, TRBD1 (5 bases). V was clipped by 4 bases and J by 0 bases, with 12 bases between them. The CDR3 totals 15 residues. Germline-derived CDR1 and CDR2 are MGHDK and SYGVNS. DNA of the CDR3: TGTGCCAGCAGTGTCCGGGACGGAGCTAACTATGGCTACACCTTC. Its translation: CASSVRDGANYGYTF.

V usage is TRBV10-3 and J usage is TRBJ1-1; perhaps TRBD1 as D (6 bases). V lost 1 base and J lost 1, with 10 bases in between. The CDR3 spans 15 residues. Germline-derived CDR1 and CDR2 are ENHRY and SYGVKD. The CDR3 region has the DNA TGTGCCATCAGTGAGTGGGGGGCACCGAACACTGAAGCTTTCTTT. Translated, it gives CAISEWGAPNTEAFF.